This TCR beta chain was captured in a study of T cells in Graves' hyperthyroidism and ophthalmopathy. General study points: Stable hyperthyroidism was told apart from ophthalmopathy by a model built on 13 V-J features. In validation, the model predicted ophthalmopathy. These predictions came a median about 6.8 months before onset. Within blood appeared most thyroid clonotypes that had expanded above 0.001.

Pregnant or lactating patients were excluded, as were those with uncontrolled infection or other autoimmune disease. The source material, RNA transcripts, was used to amplify TCR beta CDR3 regions. First-round RT-PCR of the TCR CDR3 relied on the HTBI primer set. Using its own MiXCR run on the multiplex PCR reads, TCRdb lists one record per CDR3 protein. The repertoire consists of more than 500,000 distinct CDR3 sequences, with around 42% occurring once and the leading ten covering over 15%. Germline V gene sequence: CDR1 SGHVS, CDR2 FQNEAQ. This CDR3 is 15 amino acids long. The ends were cut back, 4 bases at V and 8 bases at J, with 18 bases in the middle. Concerning this clonotype itself: Its antigen is currently unknown.

This sequence originates from an adult woman with Graves' disease, either hyperthyroidism or ophthalmopathy (not recorded which). Sequencing was carried out using peripheral blood or thyroid tissue (not recorded which). The rearrangement joins TRBV7-8 to TRBJ2-1; D is possibly TRBD1 (7 bases). The CDR3 region has the DNA TGTGCCAGCAGCTCCCTTGGCAGGGGGGTGGATGAGCAGTTCTTC. Translated: CASSSLGRGVDEQFF.